The 16 T cell receptor beta chains given below trace back to one sample, sequenced in a study of blood T cell repertoires in COVID-19. Libraries were prepared by immunoSEQ multiplex PCR; TCRdb keeps only in-frame clonotypes and omits some of them. Of tens of thousands of clones listed, 87% are singletons. The sequenced sample was peripheral blood. Source of these receptors: a man in his 60s with acute or convalescent COVID-19.

V is TRBV12-3 or TRBV12-4 and J is TRBJ1-2; D ambiguous. The CDR3 has 10 amino acids. V lost 9 bases to trimming and J lost 8 bases, with 10 bases between them. The CDR3 loop is CARPRVGYTF. The CDR3 DNA reads TGTGCCAGGCCTCGGGTGGGCTACACCTTC.

The V gene is TRBV14, the J gene TRBJ1-2; no firm D call. The germline gives CDR1 SGHDN, CDR2 FVKESK. The V end was cut by 5 bases, the J end by 6 bases, with 13 bases between. The CDR3 totals 13 residues. The DNA for the CDR3 is TGTGCCAGCAGCGCCCGGTACTCAAATGGCTACACCTTC. Translating gives CASSARYSNGYTF.

J is TRBJ2-3 and V is TRBV20-1; TRBD2 might be the D (5 bases). There are 14 residues in the CDR3. V was shortened by 3 bases and J by 5 bases, with 15 bases between the two germline ends. Germline values: CDR1 DFQATT, CDR2 SNEGSKA (reference sequence). DNA of the CDR3: TGCAGTGCTAGTCCCCTGAGGGATTTAGATACGCAGTATTTT. Amino acids: CSASPLRDLDTQYF.

The chain links TRBV19 to TRBJ2-2; D remains ambiguous. Per the germline V gene, CDR1 is LNHDA and CDR2 is SQIVND (reference sequence). The V end lost 0 bases, the J end lost 6 bases, and 5 bases lay between the germline ends. The CDR3 spans 13 residues. The DNA of the CDR3 is TGTGCCAGTAGTATAGAAAGCGCCGGGGAGCTGTTTTTT. Its protein product is CASSIESAGELFF. Using reference TRBV19 and TRBJ2-2 for the parts outside the CDR3, the full variable domain is DGGITQSPKYLFRKEGQNVTLSCEQNLNHDAMYWYRQDPGQGLRLIYYSQIVNDFQKGDIAEGYSVSREKKESFPLTVTSAQKNPTAFYLCASSIESAGELFFGEGSRLTVL.

J is TRBJ1-2 and V is TRBV9; no definite D call. Trimming left V 0 bases short and J 5 bases short, with 11 bases between. Germline V CDR1 and CDR2: SGDLS, YYNGEE. The CDR3 has 14 amino acids. CDR3 in DNA: TGTGCCAGCAGCGTAGACCTTGGGCCATATGGCTACACCTTC. It yields the protein CASSVDLGPYGYTF. The variable domain in full, completed from reference TRBV9 and TRBJ1-2, reads DSGVTQTPKHLITATGQRVTLRCSPRSGDLSVYWYQQSLDQGLQFLIQYYNGEERAKGNILERFSAQQFPDLHSELNLSSLELGDSALYFCASSVDLGPYGYTFGSGTRLTVV.

The J gene is TRBJ1-2, the V gene TRBV6-5, with D unclear. The CDR3 length is 11 residues. CDR1 and CDR2 (germline): MNHEY, SVGAGI. The germline V and J ends were trimmed by 8 bases and 3 bases, with 7 bases remaining between them. The CDR3, as DNA: TGTGCCAGCGGAGAGGACTATGGCTACACCTTC. Protein sequence: CASGEDYGYTF.

V and J are TRBV27 and TRBJ1-2; 7 bases match TRBD1. Germline V lookup: CDR1 MNHEY, CDR2 SMNVEV (reference sequence). CDR3 length: 16 residues. J was trimmed by 6 bases and V by 5 bases; bases with no gene match: 15. CDR3 nucleotides: TGTGCCAGCAGTCCCATATGGACAGGCAGGGGAGATGGCTACACCTTC. It yields the protein CASSPIWTGRGDGYTF.

The chain has TRBV6-2 or TRBV6-3 and TRBJ1-5, with TRBD1 as a possible D gene (5 bases). CDR1 and CDR2 (germline): MNHEY, SVGEGT. Trimming left V 2 bases short and J 1 base short, with 12 bases between. The CDR3 sequence is 16 residues long. CDR3 protein: CASSYSGGTSNQPQHF. CDR3 DNA sequence: TGTGCCAGCAGTTACAGCGGGGGGACCAGCAATCAGCCCCAGCATTTT.

The chain couples TRBV30 to TRBJ1-1; no clear D. Germline assignment: CDR1 GTSNPN and CDR2 SVGIG (reference sequence). With 7 bases removed from V and 0 bases from J, the gap between germline ends came to 9 bases. The CDR3 spans 12 residues. The CDR3 sequence: CASQVLNTEAFF. The CDR3 nucleotides read TGTGCCTCCCAGGTATTGAACACTGAAGCTTTCTTT.

The chain combines TRBV5-5 with TRBJ2-1, with TRBD2 matching over 10 bases. The V and J ends lost 2 bases and 5 bases, in that order; junction bases with no gene match: 7. Germline V gene lookup returns CDR1 SGHKS and CDR2 YYEKEE (reference sequence). The CDR3 runs 16 residues. This CDR3 is CASSFPSGGADNEQFF. The CDR3 DNA is TGTGCCAGCAGCTTCCCAAGCGGGGGGGCGGACAATGAGCAGTTCTTC.

J is TRBJ1-2 and V is TRBV20-1; perhaps TRBD1 as D (5 bases). Trimming took off 3 bases at V and 2 bases at J, with 10 bases between the two ends. The germline gives CDR1 DFQATT, CDR2 SNEGSKA (reference sequence). The CDR3 spans 13 residues. The CDR3 region has the DNA TGCAGTGCTAGTTTTAACAGGAACTATGGCTACACCTTC. Amino acids: CSASFNRNYGYTF.

This clone was picked up one time. This chain links TRBV6-1 with TRBJ2-2, with 10 positions matching TRBD2. The CDR3 extends over 16 amino acids. Germline V gene sequence: CDR1 MNHNS, CDR2 SASEGT. The V gene end was trimmed by 4 bases and the J gene end by 4 bases; junction bases not matched to a gene: 6. The CDR3 coding sequence is TGTGCCAGCAGTGTAGGACTAGCGGCCACCACCGGGGAGCTGTTTTTT. It is translated as CASSVGLAATTGELFF.

This clone was seen just once. The gene calls are TRBV5-5 and TRBJ1-5; D unresolved. V was shortened by 3 bases and J by 3 bases, with 13 bases between the two germline ends. CDR1 is SGHKS, CDR2 YYEKEE, per germline (reference sequence). This CDR3 comprises 15 residues. In DNA form, the CDR3 reads TGTGCCAGCAGCTCCTGGGCGGGTGACAATCAGCCCCAGCATTTT. Residues: CASSSWAGDNQPQHF.

The chain joins TRBV7-2 to TRBJ2-3; 12 bases fit TRBD2. Germline CDR1 and CDR2: SGHTA and FQGNSA. The V segment lost 0 bases and the J segment 4 bases; nucleotides outside the gene matches: 8. This CDR3 is built from 18 residues. This CDR3 is CASSLAASGGAASDTQYF. DNA of the CDR3: TGTGCCAGCAGCTTAGCGGCTAGCGGGGGGGCGGCCTCAGATACGCAGTATTTT.

This chain uses TRBV5-1 with TRBJ1-2; 8 positions match TRBD1. Per the germline V gene, CDR1 is SGHRS and CDR2 is YFSETQ. Trimming at V came to 9 bases and at J to 6 bases, leaving 10 bases not matched to a gene. The CDR3 has 13 residues. CDR3 protein: CATADRVENGYTF. The CDR3 region has the DNA TGCGCCACTGCGGACAGGGTGGAGAATGGCTACACCTTC.

CDR3 amino acids: CASSQDRGETQYF. CDR3 nucleotide sequence: TGTGCCAGCAGCCAGGACCGGGGGGAGACCCAGTACTTC. The rearrangement links TRBV3-1 (or the pseudogene TRBV3-2) to TRBJ2-5, with a tentative D call TRBD2 (6 bases). Per the germline V gene, CDR1 is LGHDT and CDR2 is YNNKEL (reference sequence). The V gene lost 3 bases and the J gene lost 5 bases, with 10 bases spanning the gap. This CDR3 is 13 amino acids long.